The 17 T cell receptor beta chains given below trace back to one sample, sequenced in a study of blood T cell repertoires in COVID-19. Produced via immunoSEQ multiplex PCR; TCRdb's table is partial and in-frame only. Of some 93,000 clones listed, roughly three quarters are singletons. The sample was peripheral blood. These receptors were collected from a human donor in a cohort sampled during active COVID-19.

The chain is built from TRBV10-3 and TRBJ1-4; possibly TRBD1 for D (5 bases). Trimming shortened V by 0 bases and J by 4 bases, and 9 bases separated the two germline ends. The CDR3 has 15 amino acids. CDR1 and CDR2 from the germline V gene are ENHRY and SYGVKD. The CDR3 reads CAISESGEGNEKLFF. The CDR3 DNA follows: TGTGCCATCAGTGAGTCAGGGGAGGGTAATGAAAAACTGTTTTTT.

The genes are TRBV4-3 and TRBJ1-6, with TRBD1 as a possible D gene (5 bases). Trimming took 0 bases from V and 5 from J, leaving 8 bases between them. Per the germline V gene, CDR1 is LGHNA and CDR2 is YSLEER. CDR3 length equals 15 residues. DNA of the CDR3: TGCGCCAGCAGCCAAGATGTGACAGATAATTCACCCCTCCACTTT. As protein: CASSQDVTDNSPLHF.

The V gene is TRBV28, the J gene TRBJ1-4; the D gene is possibly TRBD1 (6 bases). The germline CDR1 and CDR2 sequences are MDHEN and SYDVKM. The CDR3 runs to 15 residues. V lost 6 bases, J lost 1 base, and 12 bases lay in between. DNA of the CDR3: TGTGCCAGCAGCTCACAGGGTTTAACTAATGAAAAACTGTTTTTT. Translated, it gives CASSSQGLTNEKLFF.

The chain joins TRBV6-1 to TRBJ1-1; the match to TRBD1 covers 11 bases. Germline-derived CDR1 and CDR2 are MNHNS and SASEGT. V gave up 3 bases and J gave up 3 bases; unmatched junction bases: 3. CDR3 size: 15 residues. CDR3 in amino acids: CASSDTGQGDTEAFF. CDR3 DNA: TGTGCCAGCAGTGATACGGGACAGGGGGACACTGAAGCTTTCTTT.

The chain employs TRBV19 and TRBJ2-1, with TRBD2 matching 13 bases. The length of the CDR3 is 16 residues. V shed 5 bases, J shed 6 bases, and the junction held 7 bases outside the gene matches. CDR1 LNHDA and CDR2 SQIVND come from the germline V gene (reference sequence). The CDR3 coding sequence is TGTGCCAGTAGTGGCGGGACTAGCGGGACGGGCAATGAGCAGTTCTTC. This sequence encodes CASSGGTSGTGNEQFF.

As DNA, the CDR3 is TGTGCCAGCAGTTACTCAATATTGGATACGCAGTATTTT. Amino acid sequence: CASSYSILDTQYF. The V call is TRBV6-6, the J call TRBJ2-3; D not resolved. The germline V and J ends were trimmed by 0 bases and 6 bases, with 7 bases remaining between them. Germline V gives CDR1 MNHNY, CDR2 SVGAGI (reference sequence). The CDR3 loop spans 13 amino acids.

The J gene is TRBJ2-6, the V gene TRBV27, with 7 bases lining up with TRBD1. The germline V gene has CDR1 MNHEY and CDR2 SMNVEV (reference sequence). The CDR3 spans 18 residues. V lost 6 bases, J lost 0 bases, and 11 bases stayed unmatched. For the CDR3, the DNA is TGTGCCAGCAGACAACAGGGGCTTCCCTACTCTGGGGCCAACGTCCTGACTTTC. It specifies CASRQQGLPYSGANVLTF.

This chain joins TRBV29-1 and TRBJ1-2, with D possibly TRBD1 on 5 matching bases. The CDR3 is made up of 11 amino acids. V lost 7 bases and J lost 6, with 12 bases in between. Germline CDR1 SQVTM, CDR2 ANQGSEA. The CDR3 sequence is CSGSQGDGYTF. The CDR3 region has the DNA TGCAGCGGATCGCAGGGCGATGGCTACACCTTC.

The chain uses TRBV6-6 and TRBJ1-2; D is perhaps TRBD1 (5 bases). Per the germline V gene, CDR1 is MNHNY and CDR2 is SVGAGI (reference sequence). The V gene lost 6 bases and the J gene lost 6 bases, with 14 bases spanning the gap. This CDR3 has 13 residues. CDR3 DNA sequence: TGTGCCAGCAGCCCTACAGGCTTCAATGGCTACACCTTC. Protein: CASSPTGFNGYTF.

V is TRBV10-3 and J is TRBJ2-7, with 9 bases aligning to TRBD2. Looked up from germline, CDR1 is ENHRY and CDR2 is SYGVKD. This CDR3 has 18 amino acids. J lost 0 bases, V lost 4 bases, and 13 bases had no gene match. In DNA, the CDR3 is TGTGCCATCAGTGCGCCCCGGAGGGATAGCGGGAGCTCCTACGAGCAGTACTTC. Encoded protein: CAISAPRRDSGSSYEQYF.

V usage is TRBV6-5 and J usage is TRBJ2-5; possibly TRBD1 for D (5 bases). In germline, CDR1 is MNHEY, CDR2 SVGAGI. This CDR3 spans 14 amino acids. Trimming stripped 0 bases from V and 5 bases from J, with 10 bases between. In nucleotides, the CDR3 is TGTGCCAGCAGTTACTCGGGCGCAGGGGAGACCCAGTACTTC. It specifies CASSYSGAGETQYF.

V usage is TRBV6-2 or TRBV6-3 and J usage is TRBJ1-1; no definite D call. Trimming cost V 2 bases and J 1 base, with 17 bases left between them. The CDR3 covers 17 residues. The germline V gene has CDR1 MNHEY and CDR2 SVGEGT. The CDR3 nucleotides read TGTGCCAGCAGTTACCCCCGACGGAGAGAGTGGAACACTGAAGCTTTCTTT. This sequence encodes CASSYPRRREWNTEAFF.

Concerning this clone: Distinct nucleotide sequences in the sample also encode this CDR3. The chain links TRBV7-2 to TRBJ2-3; D call uncertain. Germline CDR1 is SGHTA and CDR2 is FQGNSA. The CDR3 loop spans 14 amino acids. Trimming removed 1 base from V and 2 bases from J, with 7 bases in between. The CDR3 region has the DNA TGTGCCAGCAGCTTAGGGCTTCTCACAGATACGCAGTATTTT. Residues: CASSLGLLTDTQYF.

The J gene is TRBJ1-1, the V gene TRBV9; 8 nucleotides match TRBD1. In germline, CDR1 is SGDLS, CDR2 YYNGEE. Germline trimming cut 4 bases from V and 3 bases from J; bases unmatched to any gene: 11. The CDR3 consists of 16 residues. CDR3 nucleotide sequence: TGTGCCAGCAGCCCAGGGACAGGAGAAGTATACACTGAAGCTTTCTTT. As protein: CASSPGTGEVYTEAFF.

This clone was recorded only once. V is TRBV7-2 and J is TRBJ1-4; D perhaps matches TRBD1 (6 bases). Germline V gene lookup returns CDR1 SGHTA and CDR2 FQGNSA. The CDR3 is made up of 16 amino acids. V was pared by 2 bases and J by 5 bases, with 15 bases between. The CDR3 here is CASSLFAGALNEKLFF. The CDR3 DNA reads TGTGCCAGCAGCTTATTCGCAGGGGCCCTAAATGAAAAACTGTTTTTT. The full variable domain, completed using reference TRBV7-2 and TRBJ1-4, is GAGVSQSPSNKVTEKGKDVELRCDPISGHTALYWYRQSLGQGLEFLIYFQGNSAPDKSGLPSDRFSAERTGGSVSTLTIQRTQQEDSAVYLCASSLFAGALNEKLFFGSGTQLSVL.

In its sample, this clone was seen once. J is TRBJ2-7 and V is TRBV7-9, with 8 bases matching TRBD1. The CDR3 sequence is 12 residues long. The germline CDR1 and CDR2 sequences are SEHNR and FQNEAQ (reference sequence). J was trimmed by 6 bases and V by 3 bases; bases with no gene match: 1. The CDR3 spells CASSFTGGEQYF. CDR3 in DNA: TGTGCCAGCAGCTTTACAGGGGGCGAGCAGTACTTC.

This clone has only one observation. The chain uses TRBV12-3 or TRBV12-4 and TRBJ2-7, with a weak D call TRBD2 (5 bases). The ends were cut back, 1 base at V and 3 bases at J, with 7 bases in the middle. The CDR3 is 13 amino acids. CDR3: CASSLGRHYEQYF. CDR3 DNA sequence: TGTGCCAGCAGTTTAGGGAGGCACTACGAGCAGTACTTC.